This T cell receptor beta chain was sequenced in a study of blood T cell repertoires in COVID-19. Study-level information: In each case, the material was cDNA or gDNA derived from T cells, B-cell-depleted T cells, or PBMCs.

Under the authors' procedure: Quantification of nucleated cells was approximated via reference gene primer amplification. Generated by immunoSEQ multiplex PCR, the TCRdb table keeps only in-frame clones and is missing some. V, J and clone size were drawn from that table, and D and trimming were deduced from the DNA. The profile shows around 290,000 clones, approximately 93% of them singletons. Enrolment of Seattle patients took place during active infection, and they were followed longitudinally. The CDR3 sequence is 16 residues long. Trimming removed 3 bases from V and 2 bases from J, with 16 bases in between. Germline-derived CDR1 and CDR2 are SGHNT and YYREEE (reference sequence).

The source material was peripheral blood. The clonotype originates from a woman in her 30s with COVID-19, enrolled during active disease. This sequence joins TRBV5-4 and TRBJ2-3; tentative D call: TRBD1 (6 bases). The DNA of the CDR3 is TGTGCCAGCAGCTCGCAGACAGGTCCCCCCACAGATACGCAGTATTTT. Its protein product is CASSSQTGPPTDTQYF. Filled out from reference TRBV5-4 and TRBJ2-3, the complete variable domain reads ETGVTQSPTHLIKTRGQQVTLRCSSQSGHNTVSWYQQALGQGPQFIFQYYREEENGRGNFPPRFSGLQFPNYSSELNVNALELDDSALYLCASSSQTGPPTDTQYFGPGTRLTVL.